The 25 T cell receptor beta chains below all came from one sample that was sequenced in a study of blood T cell repertoires in COVID-19. Sequenced by immunoSEQ multiplex PCR; TCRdb stores in-frame clones only, minus some. Of some 140,000 clones listed, around 85% are singletons. The specimen was peripheral blood. The receptors originated from an elderly woman with acute or convalescent COVID-19.

This clone occurred a few times. The chain uses TRBV28 and TRBJ1-4; maybe TRBD1 (5 bases). V was clipped by 7 bases and J by 2 bases, with 14 bases between them. CDR1 is MDHEN and CDR2 is SYDVKM in the germline V gene. The CDR3 sequence is 15 residues long. The CDR3 DNA reads TGTGCCAGCAATGGGGGGAGCCCGACTAATGAAAAACTGTTTTTT. Translated, it gives CASNGGSPTNEKLFF.

This clone was picked up a small number of times. V usage is TRBV9 and J usage is TRBJ2-7; maybe TRBD1 (6 bases). From germline, CDR1 is SGDLS and CDR2 YYNGEE. The CDR3 totals 14 residues. Trimming left V 3 bases short and J 2 bases short, with 12 bases between. The CDR3 loop is CASSARQATYEQYF. The CDR3 DNA follows: TGTGCCAGCAGCGCTCGACAGGCCACCTACGAGCAGTACTTC.

The rearrangement uses TRBV12-3 or TRBV12-4 and TRBJ1-5; no definite D call. Trimming left V 3 bases short and J 0 bases short, with 3 bases between. The CDR3 loop spans 13 amino acids. The CDR3 loop reads CASSFNSNQPQHF. DNA of the CDR3: TGTGCCAGCAGTTTCAATAGCAATCAGCCCCAGCATTTT.

The V gene is TRBV12-3 or TRBV12-4, the J gene TRBJ2-1; no reliable D call. The CDR3 extends over 13 amino acids. V was pared by 3 bases and J by 10 bases, with 13 bases between. CDR3 region: CASSLVGQWEQFF. The CDR3 DNA follows: TGTGCCAGCAGTTTGGTTGGGCAGTGGGAGCAGTTCTTC.

The V and J genes are TRBV6-2 or TRBV6-3 and TRBJ1-5, with a weak D call TRBD1 (6 bases). V was clipped by 5 bases and J by 5 bases, with 25 bases between them. The germline CDR1 and CDR2 sequences are MNHEY and SVGEGT. The CDR3 consists of 18 residues. The CDR3 protein is CASSQGWADGRAHQPQHF. The CDR3 DNA reads TGTGCCAGCAGTCAGGGGTGGGCTGACGGCAGGGCACATCAGCCCCAGCATTTT.

This clone was seen only once. The chain recombines TRBV9 with TRBJ2-2; 10 bases agree with TRBD2. The CDR3 runs to 17 residues. Per the germline V gene, CDR1 is SGDLS and CDR2 is YYNGEE. After removal of 3 bases from V and 0 bases from J, the junction contained 5 bases not matched to a gene. The CDR3 protein is CASSAPTSGANTGELFF. The CDR3 nucleotides read TGTGCCAGCAGCGCACCCACTAGCGGGGCGAACACCGGGGAGCTGTTTTTT.

The chain uses TRBV7-9 and TRBJ2-1; 8 nucleotides agree with TRBD2. V lost 5 bases, J lost 6 bases, and 15 bases stayed unmatched. CDR1 and CDR2 from the germline V gene are SEHNR and FQNEAQ (reference sequence). The CDR3 extends over 17 amino acids. CDR3: CASSRFFGLAPGNEQFF. CDR3 sequence (DNA): TGTGCCAGCAGCCGATTTTTCGGACTAGCCCCGGGCAATGAGCAGTTCTTC. Supplemented by reference TRBV7-9 and TRBJ2-1, the full variable domain reads DTGVSQNPRHKITKRGQNVTFRCDPISEHNRLYWYRQTLGQGPEFLTYFQNEAQLEKSRLLSDRFSAERPKGSFSTLEIQRTEQGDSAMYLCASSRFFGLAPGNEQFFGPGTRLTVL.

The CDR3 region is CASSKAAFDRGAFF. The CDR3 nucleotides read TGTGCCAGCAGCAAAGCAGCTTTCGACAGGGGGGCTTTCTTT. This chain connects TRBV21-1 to TRBJ1-1; the table assigns TRBD1, which was not confirmed against the DNA. TRBV21-1 counts as a pseudogene. This CDR3 region has 14 residues.

The rearrangement links TRBV19 to TRBJ1-5; D not certain. The V end lost 1 base, the J end lost 5 bases, and 12 bases lay between the germline ends. There are 15 residues in the CDR3. CDR1 LNHDA and CDR2 SQIVND come from the germline V gene (reference sequence). CDR3 loop: CASSIAPSPDQPQHF. The CDR3 nucleotides are TGTGCCAGTAGTATAGCCCCCAGTCCCGATCAGCCCCAGCATTTT.

This clone occurred a few times. V is TRBV30 and J is TRBJ2-2; TRBD1 aligns across 9 bases. The CDR3 has 13 amino acids. J gave up 6 bases and V 6 bases, and 5 bases lay outside the gene matches. Germline assignment: CDR1 GTSNPN and CDR2 SVGIG (reference sequence). This CDR3 reads CACTDRGAGELFF. CDR3 DNA sequence: TGTGCCTGTACCGACAGGGGGGCCGGGGAGCTGTTTTTT.

This sequence joins TRBV11-2 and TRBJ1-3; D perhaps matches TRBD1 (5 bases). With 0 bases removed from V and 0 bases from J, the gap between germline ends came to 12 bases. Germline loops: CDR1 SGHAT, CDR2 FQNNGV. The CDR3 is 17 residues long. The CDR3 sequence is CASSLDGANRSGNTIYF. CDR3 nucleotide sequence: TGTGCCAGCAGCTTAGATGGGGCAAACCGCTCTGGAAACACCATATATTTT.

The DNA for the CDR3 is TGTGCCAGCAGCTTGGATCTGGGCTTGAACACTGAAGCTTTCTTT. This translates into CASSLDLGLNTEAFF. The chain recombines TRBV5-5 with TRBJ1-1; D ambiguous. CDR3 size: 15 residues. V was clipped by 0 bases and J by 0 bases, with 9 bases between them. Germline lookup yields CDR1 SGHKS and CDR2 YYEKEE (reference sequence).

This clone was counted once. The chain is built from TRBV6-2 or TRBV6-3 and TRBJ1-3, with TRBD1 matching over 7 bases. CDR3 length equals 19 residues. Germline V gene lookup returns CDR1 MNHEY and CDR2 SVGEGT. The ends lost 0 bases at V and 0 bases at J; junction bases unmatched: 11. The CDR3 DNA reads TGTGCCAGCAGTTACTCGATCTCAGGGGGAGGAATCTCTGGAAACACCATATATTTT. Encoded protein: CASSYSISGGGISGNTIYF.

This clone was seen once. The J gene is TRBJ1-6, the V gene TRBV30, with 9 bases identical to TRBD1. The CDR3 runs to 17 residues. Germline CDR1 is GTSNPN and CDR2 is SVGIG (reference sequence). Trimming took 1 base from V and 7 from J; bases not matched to a gene: 11. The CDR3 bases are TGTGCCTGGAGTGCACAGGGACAGGGTCGTCCAAATTCACCCCTCCACTTT. Amino acids: CAWSAQGQGRPNSPLHF. Full variable domain (remainder filled in from reference TRBV30 and TRBJ1-6): SQTIHQWPATLVQPVGSPLSLECTVEGTSNPNLYWYRQAAGRGLQLLFYSVGIGQISSEVPQNLSASRPQDRQFILSSKKLLLSDSGFYLCAWSAQGQGRPNSPLHFGNGTRLTVT.

The chain recombines TRBV3-1 (or the pseudogene TRBV3-2) with TRBJ2-5; TRBD2 aligns across 11 bases. The CDR3 runs 16 residues. J lost 4 bases, V lost 3 bases, and 7 bases had no gene match. Germline lookup yields CDR1 LGHDT and CDR2 YNNKEL (reference sequence). The CDR3 region is CASSQPFSGGAETQYF. CDR3 bases: TGTGCCAGCAGCCAGCCCTTTAGCGGGGGGGCAGAGACCCAGTACTTC.

J is TRBJ2-1 and V is TRBV6-5, with a possible D match to TRBD1 (5 bases). The CDR3 spans 14 residues. CDR1 MNHEY and CDR2 SVGAGI come from the germline V gene. V dropped 6 bases and J dropped 0 bases, with 9 bases sitting between them. The chain's CDR3 is CASRADNSYNEQFF. The CDR3 DNA reads as TGTGCCAGCAGGGCGGACAACTCCTACAATGAGCAGTTCTTC.

The rearrangement links TRBV11-3 to TRBJ2-5, with TRBD2 matching 8 bases. The CDR3 has 14 residues. Per the germline V gene, CDR1 is SGHNT and CDR2 is YENEEA. V dropped 6 bases and J dropped 5; count of bases not matched to a gene: 8. CDR3 nucleotides: TGTGCCAGCAGTCTTAGCGGGAAGGAGGAGACCCAGTACTTC. It is translated as CASSLSGKEETQYF.

The gene calls are TRBV5-1 and TRBJ2-1; 7 bases fit TRBD2. V was clipped by 0 bases and J by 5 bases; unmatched bases: 8. The CDR3 is made up of 16 amino acids. Germline V lookup: CDR1 SGHRS, CDR2 YFSETQ. Here the CDR3 DNA reads TGCGCCAGCAGCTTGGCCTATGCTAGCGGCGACAATGAGCAGTTCTTC. Protein sequence: CASSLAYASGDNEQFF. Based on the CDR3 plus reference TRBV5-1 and TRBJ2-1, the full variable domain is KAGVTQTPRYLIKTRGQQVTLSCSPISGHRSVSWYQQTPGQGLQFLFEYFSETQRNKGNFPGRFSGRQFSNSRSEMNVSTLELGDSALYLCASSLAYASGDNEQFFGPGTRLTVL.

This clone was recorded once. The chain employs TRBV11-3 and TRBJ2-2; possible D gene TRBD2, 7 bases. The V gene lost 3 bases and the J gene lost 6 bases, with 11 bases spanning the gap. The CDR3 is 14 residues long. Germline V gene sequence: CDR1 SGHNT, CDR2 YENEEA. As DNA, the CDR3 is TGTGCCAGCAGCTTGGGGGGGCCAGCCGGGGAGCTGTTTTTT. Protein sequence: CASSLGGPAGELFF.

The gene calls are TRBV7-9 and TRBJ1-4; 11 nucleotides match TRBD1. Germline V lookup: CDR1 SEHNR, CDR2 FQNEAQ (reference sequence). The CDR3 is made up of 15 amino acids. V lost 1 base to trimming and J lost 7 bases; unmatched junction nucleotides: 2. In DNA form, the CDR3 reads TGTGCCAGCAGCTTAGGGACAGGGGGCAGTGAAAAACTGTTTTTT. Amino acids: CASSLGTGGSEKLFF. Drawing the rest from reference TRBV7-9 and TRBJ1-4, the complete variable domain is DTGVSQNPRHKITKRGQNVTFRCDPISEHNRLYWYRQTLGQGPEFLTYFQNEAQLEKSRLLSDRFSAERPKGSFSTLEIQRTEQGDSAMYLCASSLGTGGSEKLFFGSGTQLSVL.

V is TRBV5-4 and J is TRBJ2-3, with D perhaps matching TRBD1 (6 bases). With 3 bases removed from V and 1 base from J, the gap between germline ends came to 9 bases. Germline lookup yields CDR1 SGHNT and CDR2 YYREEE (reference sequence). This CDR3 is built from 14 residues. CDR3 sequence: CASSSQGGTDTQYF. The CDR3 nucleotides read TGTGCCAGCAGCTCACAGGGCGGCACAGATACGCAGTATTTT.

The chain combines TRBV19 with TRBJ2-1; 10 nucleotides align to TRBD2. With V trimmed by 6 bases and J by 8 bases, 13 bases remained unmatched. Germline V gene data show CDR1 as LNHDA and CDR2 as SQIVND (reference sequence). CDR3 length: 16 residues. The CDR3 is CASSEIPGLASHEQFF. The CDR3 bases are TGTGCCAGTAGCGAAATACCGGGACTAGCGAGCCATGAGCAGTTCTTC.

V usage is TRBV6-6 and J usage is TRBJ1-6; D is unclear. This CDR3 has 15 residues. Germline CDR1 and CDR2: MNHNY and SVGAGI (reference sequence). The V gene lost 6 bases and the J gene lost 0 bases, with 9 bases spanning the gap. This CDR3 is CASSTRSSYNSPLHF. Here the CDR3 DNA reads TGTGCCAGCAGCACGAGGAGCTCCTATAATTCACCCCTCCACTTT.

The J gene is TRBJ1-1, the V gene TRBV21-1. TRBV21-1 is given as a pseudogene. The CDR3 runs to 15 residues. This CDR3 reads CASSSRLLANTEAFF. CDR3 sequence (DNA): TGTGCCAGCAGCTCCCGACTCCTAGCGAACACTGAAGCTTTCTTT.

The chain links TRBV5-5 to TRBJ2-2; TRBD1 might be the D (6 bases). Trimming shortened V by 3 bases and J by 5 bases, and 11 bases separated the two germline ends. There are 14 residues in the CDR3. From germline, CDR1 is SGHKS and CDR2 YYEKEE (reference sequence). CDR3 protein: CASSSEQGTGELFF. Here the CDR3 DNA reads TGTGCCAGCAGCTCGGAACAGGGTACCGGGGAGCTGTTTTTT.